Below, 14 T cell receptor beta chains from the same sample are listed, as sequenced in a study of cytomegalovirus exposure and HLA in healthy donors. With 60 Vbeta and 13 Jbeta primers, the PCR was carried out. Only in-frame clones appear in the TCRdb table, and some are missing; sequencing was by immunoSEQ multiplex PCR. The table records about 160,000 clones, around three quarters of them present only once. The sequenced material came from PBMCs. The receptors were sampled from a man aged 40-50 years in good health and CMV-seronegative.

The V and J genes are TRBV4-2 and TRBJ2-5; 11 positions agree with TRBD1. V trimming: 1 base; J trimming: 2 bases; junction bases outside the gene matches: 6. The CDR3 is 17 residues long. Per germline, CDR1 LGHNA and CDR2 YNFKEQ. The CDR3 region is CASSQGTGGYDQETQYF. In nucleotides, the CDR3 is TGTGCCAGCAGCCAAGGGACAGGGGGCTATGATCAAGAGACCCAGTACTTC.

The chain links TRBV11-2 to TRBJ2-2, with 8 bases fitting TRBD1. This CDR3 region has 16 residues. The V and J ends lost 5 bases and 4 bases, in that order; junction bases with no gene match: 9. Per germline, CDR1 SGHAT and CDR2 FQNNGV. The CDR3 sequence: CASSLHGQGGTGELFF. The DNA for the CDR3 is TGTGCCAGCAGCCTTCACGGACAGGGAGGCACCGGGGAGCTGTTTTTT.

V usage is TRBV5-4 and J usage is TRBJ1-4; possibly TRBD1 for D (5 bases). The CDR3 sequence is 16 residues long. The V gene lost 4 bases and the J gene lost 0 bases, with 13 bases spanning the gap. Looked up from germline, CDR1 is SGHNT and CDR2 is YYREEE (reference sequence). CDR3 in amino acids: CASSPGGGATNEKLFF. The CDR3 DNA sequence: TGTGCCAGCAGCCCCGGGGGTGGGGCAACTAATGAAAAACTGTTTTTT.

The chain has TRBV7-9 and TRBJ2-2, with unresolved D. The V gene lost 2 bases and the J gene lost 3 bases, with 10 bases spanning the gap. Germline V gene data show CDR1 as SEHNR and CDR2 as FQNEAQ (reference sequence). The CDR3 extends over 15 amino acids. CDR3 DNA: TGTGCCAGCAGCTTAAAAGGAGATTACACCGGGGAGCTGTTTTTT. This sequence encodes CASSLKGDYTGELFF.

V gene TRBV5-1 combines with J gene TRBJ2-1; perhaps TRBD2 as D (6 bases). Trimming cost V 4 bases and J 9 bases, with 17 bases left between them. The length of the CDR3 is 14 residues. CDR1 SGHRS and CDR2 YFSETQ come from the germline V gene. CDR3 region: CASSPGLGFAEQFF. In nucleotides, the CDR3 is TGCGCCAGCAGCCCGGGACTTGGGTTCGCTGAGCAGTTCTTC.

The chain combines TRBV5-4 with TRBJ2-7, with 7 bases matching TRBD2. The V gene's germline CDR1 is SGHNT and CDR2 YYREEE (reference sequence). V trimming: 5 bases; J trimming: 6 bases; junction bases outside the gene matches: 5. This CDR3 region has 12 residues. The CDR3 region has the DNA TGTGCCAGCAGTCGTGGGGGGGGCGAGCAGTACTTC. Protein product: CASSRGGGEQYF. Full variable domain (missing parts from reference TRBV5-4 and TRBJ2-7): ETGVTQSPTHLIKTRGQQVTLRCSSQSGHNTVSWYQQALGQGPQFIFQYYREEENGRGNFPPRFSGLQFPNYSSELNVNALELDDSALYLCASSRGGGEQYFGPGTRLTVT.

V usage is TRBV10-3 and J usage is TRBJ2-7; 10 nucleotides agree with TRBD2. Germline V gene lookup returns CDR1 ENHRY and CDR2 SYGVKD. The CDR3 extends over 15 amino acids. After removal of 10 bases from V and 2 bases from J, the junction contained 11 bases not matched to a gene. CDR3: CATIGASGSPYEQYF. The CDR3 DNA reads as TGTGCCACGATTGGAGCTAGCGGGAGCCCCTACGAGCAGTACTTC.

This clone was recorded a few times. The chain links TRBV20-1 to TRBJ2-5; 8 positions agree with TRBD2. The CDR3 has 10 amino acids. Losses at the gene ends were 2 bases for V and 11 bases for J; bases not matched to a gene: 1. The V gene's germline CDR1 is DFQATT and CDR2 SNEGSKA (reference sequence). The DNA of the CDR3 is TGCAGTGCTAGAAAGCGGGAGCAGTACTTC. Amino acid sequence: CSARKREQYF.

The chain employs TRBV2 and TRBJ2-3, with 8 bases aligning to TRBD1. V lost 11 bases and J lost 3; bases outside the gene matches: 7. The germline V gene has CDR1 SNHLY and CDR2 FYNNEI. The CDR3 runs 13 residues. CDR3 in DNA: TGTGCCCGCCGGGACAGGCGAACAGATACGCAGTATTTT. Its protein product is CARRDRRTDTQYF.

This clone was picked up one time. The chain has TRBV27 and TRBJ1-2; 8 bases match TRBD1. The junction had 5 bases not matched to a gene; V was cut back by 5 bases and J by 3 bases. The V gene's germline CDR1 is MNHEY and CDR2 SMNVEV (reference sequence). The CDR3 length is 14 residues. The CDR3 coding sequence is TGTGCCAGCAGTAAAACAGGGGGTGACTATGGCTACACCTTC. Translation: CASSKTGGDYGYTF.

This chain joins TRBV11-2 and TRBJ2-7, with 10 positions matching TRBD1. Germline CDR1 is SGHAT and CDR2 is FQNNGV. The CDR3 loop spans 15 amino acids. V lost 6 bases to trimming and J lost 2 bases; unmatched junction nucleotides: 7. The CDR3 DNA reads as TGTGCCAGCAGACTCTCCGGACAGGGGGCCTACGAGCAGTACTTC. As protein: CASRLSGQGAYEQYF.

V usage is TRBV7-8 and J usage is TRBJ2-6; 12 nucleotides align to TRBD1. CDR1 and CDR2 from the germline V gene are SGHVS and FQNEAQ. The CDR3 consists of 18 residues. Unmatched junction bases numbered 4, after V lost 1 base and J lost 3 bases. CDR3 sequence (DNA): TGTGCCAGCAGCTTAGGCTGGGACAGGGGGCTTGGGGCCAACGTCCTGACTTTC. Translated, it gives CASSLGWDRGLGANVLTF.

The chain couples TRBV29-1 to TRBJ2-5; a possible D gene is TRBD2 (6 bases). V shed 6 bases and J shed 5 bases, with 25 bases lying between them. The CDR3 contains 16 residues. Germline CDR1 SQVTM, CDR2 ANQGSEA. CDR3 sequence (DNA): TGCAGCGTAGCAACCGAGATTGGGACTGTTCTCGAGACCCAGTACTTC. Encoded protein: CSVATEIGTVLETQYF. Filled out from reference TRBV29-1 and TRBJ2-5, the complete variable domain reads SAVISQKPSRDICQRGTSLTIQCQVDSQVTMMFWYRQQPGQSLTLIATANQGSEATYESGFVIDKFPISRPNLTFSTLTVSNMSPEDSSIYLCSVATEIGTVLETQYFGPGTRLLVL.

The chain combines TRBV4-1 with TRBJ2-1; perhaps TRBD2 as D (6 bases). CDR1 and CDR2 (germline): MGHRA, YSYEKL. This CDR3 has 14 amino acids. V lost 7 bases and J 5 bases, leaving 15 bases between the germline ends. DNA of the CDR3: TGCGCCAGCACCCCAAGGAGGGCGGACAATGAGCAGTTCTTC. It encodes CASTPRRADNEQFF.